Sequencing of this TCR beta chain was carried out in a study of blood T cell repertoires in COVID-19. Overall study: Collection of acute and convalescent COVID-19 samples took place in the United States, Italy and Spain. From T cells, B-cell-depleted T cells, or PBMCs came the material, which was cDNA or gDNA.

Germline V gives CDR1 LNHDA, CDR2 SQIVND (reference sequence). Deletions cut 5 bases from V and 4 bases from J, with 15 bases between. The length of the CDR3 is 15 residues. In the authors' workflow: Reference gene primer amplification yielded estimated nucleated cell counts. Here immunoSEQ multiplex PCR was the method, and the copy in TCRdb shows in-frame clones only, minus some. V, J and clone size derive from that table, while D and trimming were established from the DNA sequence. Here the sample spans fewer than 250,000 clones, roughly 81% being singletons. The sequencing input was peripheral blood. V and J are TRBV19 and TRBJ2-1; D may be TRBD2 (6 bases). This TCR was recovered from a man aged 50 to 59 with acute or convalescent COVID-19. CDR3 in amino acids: CASSPGVSRYNEQFF. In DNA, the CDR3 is TGTGCCAGTAGTCCGGGGGTTTCACGGTACAATGAGCAGTTCTTC.